A single sample is the source of the 8 T cell receptor beta chains below, sequenced in a study of blood T cell repertoires in COVID-19. Profiled with immunoSEQ multiplex PCR; TCRdb holds only in-frame clones, not every one. The table has approximately 300,000 clones, roughly 89% seen once; the top ten hold around 0.88%. Sequenced input: peripheral blood. Every receptor here comes from a man aged 25-45 years with acute or convalescent COVID-19.

The CDR3 DNA follows: TGTGCCTGGAGTTTCACCTACAATGAGCAGTTCTTC. This encodes CAWSFTYNEQFF. The chain is built from TRBV30 and TRBJ2-1; no reliable D call. V was trimmed by 2 bases and J by 2 bases, leaving 4 bases between them. The CDR3 loop spans 12 amino acids. CDR1 is GTSNPN and CDR2 is SVGIG in the germline V gene (reference sequence).

V and J are TRBV12-3 or TRBV12-4 and TRBJ1-2; no clear D. Deletions cut 8 bases from V and 6 bases from J, with 10 bases between. The CDR3 runs to 11 residues. The CDR3 loop is CASGRGDGYTF. DNA for the CDR3: TGTGCCAGCGGACGGGGTGATGGCTACACCTTC.

This sequence joins TRBV5-5 and TRBJ2-7; 7 nucleotides match TRBD1. The germline CDR1 and CDR2 sequences are SGHKS and YYEKEE (reference sequence). The length of the CDR3 is 15 residues. Unmatched junction bases numbered 10, after V lost 4 bases and J lost 3 bases. The CDR3 here is CASSRTGQNFYEQYF. DNA of the CDR3: TGTGCCAGCAGCCGAACGGGACAGAATTTCTACGAGCAGTACTTC.

The chain joins TRBV13 to TRBJ2-1, with 9 bases matching TRBD1. The CDR3 spans 15 residues. Per germline, CDR1 PRHDT and CDR2 FYEKMQ (reference sequence). With V trimmed by 5 bases and J by 3 bases, 5 bases remained unmatched. CDR3 in amino acids: CASSPDRGYYNEQFF. The CDR3 nucleotides read TGTGCCAGCAGCCCGGACAGGGGATACTACAATGAGCAGTTCTTC.

The chain couples TRBV5-5 to TRBJ1-6, with a possible D match to TRBD1 (6 bases). Per germline, CDR1 SGHKS and CDR2 YYEKEE (reference sequence). V lost 0 bases to trimming and J lost 6 bases, with 13 bases between them. There are 16 residues in the CDR3. The CDR3: CASSLGQDQGNSPLHF. The CDR3 nucleotides read TGTGCCAGCAGCTTGGGACAGGACCAAGGTAATTCACCCCTCCACTTT.

This rearrangement joins TRBV5-1 to TRBJ2-5, with TRBD2 as a possible D gene (5 bases). CDR3 length equals 14 residues. Germline V gene lookup returns CDR1 SGHRS and CDR2 YFSETQ. Trimming took 2 bases from V and 2 from J, leaving 10 bases between them. CDR3 residues: CASSLPGLQETQYF. In DNA, the CDR3 is TGCGCCAGCAGCTTACCGGGGTTACAAGAGACCCAGTACTTC.

This sequence joins TRBV30 and TRBJ1-2, with 10 bases aligning to TRBD1. V was clipped by 0 bases and J by 4 bases; unmatched bases: 5. The CDR3 contains 15 residues. Germline CDR1 is GTSNPN and CDR2 is SVGIG (reference sequence). CDR3 sequence reads: CAWSVPGQGSYGYTF. The CDR3 DNA follows: TGTGCCTGGAGTGTACCGGGACAGGGGAGCTATGGCTACACCTTC.

The chain has TRBV6-5 and TRBJ2-7; D unresolved. The germline V and J ends were trimmed by 6 bases and 2 bases, with 17 bases remaining between them. This CDR3 is built from 15 residues. The germline CDR1 and CDR2 sequences are MNHEY and SVGAGI. CDR3 in amino acids: CASSFDTRNPYEQYF. The CDR3 region has the DNA TGTGCCAGCAGCTTTGACACAAGAAACCCCTACGAGCAGTACTTC.